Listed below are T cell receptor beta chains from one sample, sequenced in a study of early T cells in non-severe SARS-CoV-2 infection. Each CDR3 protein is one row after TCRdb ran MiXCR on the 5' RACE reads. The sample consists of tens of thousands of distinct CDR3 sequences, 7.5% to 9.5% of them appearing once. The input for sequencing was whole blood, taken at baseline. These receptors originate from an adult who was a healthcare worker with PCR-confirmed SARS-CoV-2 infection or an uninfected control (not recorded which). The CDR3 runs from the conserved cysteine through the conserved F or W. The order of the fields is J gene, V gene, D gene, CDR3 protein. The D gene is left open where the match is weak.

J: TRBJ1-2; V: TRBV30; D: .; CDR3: CAWSVQKSGVPYGYTF
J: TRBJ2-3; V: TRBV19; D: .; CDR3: CASRTRNTDTQYF
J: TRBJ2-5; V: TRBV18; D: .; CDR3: CASSPGETQYF
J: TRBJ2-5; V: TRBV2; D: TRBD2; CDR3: CASSPSGKETQYF
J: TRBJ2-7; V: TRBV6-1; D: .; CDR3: CASIVGTPPYEQYF
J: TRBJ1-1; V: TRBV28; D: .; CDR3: CASSPPRATEAFF
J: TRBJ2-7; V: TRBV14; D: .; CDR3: CASSPSRGEREQYF
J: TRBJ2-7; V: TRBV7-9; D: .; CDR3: CASSLGFNSYEQYF
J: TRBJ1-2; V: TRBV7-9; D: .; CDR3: CASSFHATGSRGYTF
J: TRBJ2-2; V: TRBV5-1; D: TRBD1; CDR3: CASSPGTGAPGELFF
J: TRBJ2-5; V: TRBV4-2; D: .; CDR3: CASSRKPTAVEETQYF
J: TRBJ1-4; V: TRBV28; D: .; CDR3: CASSFITGTNEKLFF
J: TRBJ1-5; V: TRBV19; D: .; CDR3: CASSTPPTGSNQPQHF
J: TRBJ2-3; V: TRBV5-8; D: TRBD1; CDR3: CASSLQGASTDTQYF
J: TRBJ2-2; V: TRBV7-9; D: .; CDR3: CASSSTVSNTGELFF
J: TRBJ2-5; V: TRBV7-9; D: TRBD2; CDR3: CASSFSLAVGLETQYF
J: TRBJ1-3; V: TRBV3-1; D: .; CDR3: CASSQVVSLGNTIYF
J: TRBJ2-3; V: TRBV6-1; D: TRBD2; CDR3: CASSVTPPGTSGHPQYF
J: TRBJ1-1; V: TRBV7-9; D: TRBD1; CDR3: CASSLHGTVNTEAFF
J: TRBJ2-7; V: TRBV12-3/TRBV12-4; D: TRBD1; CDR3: CASSSSTGAYEQYF
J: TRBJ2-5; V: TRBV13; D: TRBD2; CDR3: CASSARTSGDEETQYF
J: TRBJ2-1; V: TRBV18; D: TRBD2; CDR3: CASSPVGLAGEEQFF
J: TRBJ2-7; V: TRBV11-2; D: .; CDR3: CASSLAWGVSYEQYF
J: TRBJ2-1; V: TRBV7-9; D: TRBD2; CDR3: CASSRLADNEQFF
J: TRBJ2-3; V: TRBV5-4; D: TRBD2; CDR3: CASSWPTSGGTSTDTQYF